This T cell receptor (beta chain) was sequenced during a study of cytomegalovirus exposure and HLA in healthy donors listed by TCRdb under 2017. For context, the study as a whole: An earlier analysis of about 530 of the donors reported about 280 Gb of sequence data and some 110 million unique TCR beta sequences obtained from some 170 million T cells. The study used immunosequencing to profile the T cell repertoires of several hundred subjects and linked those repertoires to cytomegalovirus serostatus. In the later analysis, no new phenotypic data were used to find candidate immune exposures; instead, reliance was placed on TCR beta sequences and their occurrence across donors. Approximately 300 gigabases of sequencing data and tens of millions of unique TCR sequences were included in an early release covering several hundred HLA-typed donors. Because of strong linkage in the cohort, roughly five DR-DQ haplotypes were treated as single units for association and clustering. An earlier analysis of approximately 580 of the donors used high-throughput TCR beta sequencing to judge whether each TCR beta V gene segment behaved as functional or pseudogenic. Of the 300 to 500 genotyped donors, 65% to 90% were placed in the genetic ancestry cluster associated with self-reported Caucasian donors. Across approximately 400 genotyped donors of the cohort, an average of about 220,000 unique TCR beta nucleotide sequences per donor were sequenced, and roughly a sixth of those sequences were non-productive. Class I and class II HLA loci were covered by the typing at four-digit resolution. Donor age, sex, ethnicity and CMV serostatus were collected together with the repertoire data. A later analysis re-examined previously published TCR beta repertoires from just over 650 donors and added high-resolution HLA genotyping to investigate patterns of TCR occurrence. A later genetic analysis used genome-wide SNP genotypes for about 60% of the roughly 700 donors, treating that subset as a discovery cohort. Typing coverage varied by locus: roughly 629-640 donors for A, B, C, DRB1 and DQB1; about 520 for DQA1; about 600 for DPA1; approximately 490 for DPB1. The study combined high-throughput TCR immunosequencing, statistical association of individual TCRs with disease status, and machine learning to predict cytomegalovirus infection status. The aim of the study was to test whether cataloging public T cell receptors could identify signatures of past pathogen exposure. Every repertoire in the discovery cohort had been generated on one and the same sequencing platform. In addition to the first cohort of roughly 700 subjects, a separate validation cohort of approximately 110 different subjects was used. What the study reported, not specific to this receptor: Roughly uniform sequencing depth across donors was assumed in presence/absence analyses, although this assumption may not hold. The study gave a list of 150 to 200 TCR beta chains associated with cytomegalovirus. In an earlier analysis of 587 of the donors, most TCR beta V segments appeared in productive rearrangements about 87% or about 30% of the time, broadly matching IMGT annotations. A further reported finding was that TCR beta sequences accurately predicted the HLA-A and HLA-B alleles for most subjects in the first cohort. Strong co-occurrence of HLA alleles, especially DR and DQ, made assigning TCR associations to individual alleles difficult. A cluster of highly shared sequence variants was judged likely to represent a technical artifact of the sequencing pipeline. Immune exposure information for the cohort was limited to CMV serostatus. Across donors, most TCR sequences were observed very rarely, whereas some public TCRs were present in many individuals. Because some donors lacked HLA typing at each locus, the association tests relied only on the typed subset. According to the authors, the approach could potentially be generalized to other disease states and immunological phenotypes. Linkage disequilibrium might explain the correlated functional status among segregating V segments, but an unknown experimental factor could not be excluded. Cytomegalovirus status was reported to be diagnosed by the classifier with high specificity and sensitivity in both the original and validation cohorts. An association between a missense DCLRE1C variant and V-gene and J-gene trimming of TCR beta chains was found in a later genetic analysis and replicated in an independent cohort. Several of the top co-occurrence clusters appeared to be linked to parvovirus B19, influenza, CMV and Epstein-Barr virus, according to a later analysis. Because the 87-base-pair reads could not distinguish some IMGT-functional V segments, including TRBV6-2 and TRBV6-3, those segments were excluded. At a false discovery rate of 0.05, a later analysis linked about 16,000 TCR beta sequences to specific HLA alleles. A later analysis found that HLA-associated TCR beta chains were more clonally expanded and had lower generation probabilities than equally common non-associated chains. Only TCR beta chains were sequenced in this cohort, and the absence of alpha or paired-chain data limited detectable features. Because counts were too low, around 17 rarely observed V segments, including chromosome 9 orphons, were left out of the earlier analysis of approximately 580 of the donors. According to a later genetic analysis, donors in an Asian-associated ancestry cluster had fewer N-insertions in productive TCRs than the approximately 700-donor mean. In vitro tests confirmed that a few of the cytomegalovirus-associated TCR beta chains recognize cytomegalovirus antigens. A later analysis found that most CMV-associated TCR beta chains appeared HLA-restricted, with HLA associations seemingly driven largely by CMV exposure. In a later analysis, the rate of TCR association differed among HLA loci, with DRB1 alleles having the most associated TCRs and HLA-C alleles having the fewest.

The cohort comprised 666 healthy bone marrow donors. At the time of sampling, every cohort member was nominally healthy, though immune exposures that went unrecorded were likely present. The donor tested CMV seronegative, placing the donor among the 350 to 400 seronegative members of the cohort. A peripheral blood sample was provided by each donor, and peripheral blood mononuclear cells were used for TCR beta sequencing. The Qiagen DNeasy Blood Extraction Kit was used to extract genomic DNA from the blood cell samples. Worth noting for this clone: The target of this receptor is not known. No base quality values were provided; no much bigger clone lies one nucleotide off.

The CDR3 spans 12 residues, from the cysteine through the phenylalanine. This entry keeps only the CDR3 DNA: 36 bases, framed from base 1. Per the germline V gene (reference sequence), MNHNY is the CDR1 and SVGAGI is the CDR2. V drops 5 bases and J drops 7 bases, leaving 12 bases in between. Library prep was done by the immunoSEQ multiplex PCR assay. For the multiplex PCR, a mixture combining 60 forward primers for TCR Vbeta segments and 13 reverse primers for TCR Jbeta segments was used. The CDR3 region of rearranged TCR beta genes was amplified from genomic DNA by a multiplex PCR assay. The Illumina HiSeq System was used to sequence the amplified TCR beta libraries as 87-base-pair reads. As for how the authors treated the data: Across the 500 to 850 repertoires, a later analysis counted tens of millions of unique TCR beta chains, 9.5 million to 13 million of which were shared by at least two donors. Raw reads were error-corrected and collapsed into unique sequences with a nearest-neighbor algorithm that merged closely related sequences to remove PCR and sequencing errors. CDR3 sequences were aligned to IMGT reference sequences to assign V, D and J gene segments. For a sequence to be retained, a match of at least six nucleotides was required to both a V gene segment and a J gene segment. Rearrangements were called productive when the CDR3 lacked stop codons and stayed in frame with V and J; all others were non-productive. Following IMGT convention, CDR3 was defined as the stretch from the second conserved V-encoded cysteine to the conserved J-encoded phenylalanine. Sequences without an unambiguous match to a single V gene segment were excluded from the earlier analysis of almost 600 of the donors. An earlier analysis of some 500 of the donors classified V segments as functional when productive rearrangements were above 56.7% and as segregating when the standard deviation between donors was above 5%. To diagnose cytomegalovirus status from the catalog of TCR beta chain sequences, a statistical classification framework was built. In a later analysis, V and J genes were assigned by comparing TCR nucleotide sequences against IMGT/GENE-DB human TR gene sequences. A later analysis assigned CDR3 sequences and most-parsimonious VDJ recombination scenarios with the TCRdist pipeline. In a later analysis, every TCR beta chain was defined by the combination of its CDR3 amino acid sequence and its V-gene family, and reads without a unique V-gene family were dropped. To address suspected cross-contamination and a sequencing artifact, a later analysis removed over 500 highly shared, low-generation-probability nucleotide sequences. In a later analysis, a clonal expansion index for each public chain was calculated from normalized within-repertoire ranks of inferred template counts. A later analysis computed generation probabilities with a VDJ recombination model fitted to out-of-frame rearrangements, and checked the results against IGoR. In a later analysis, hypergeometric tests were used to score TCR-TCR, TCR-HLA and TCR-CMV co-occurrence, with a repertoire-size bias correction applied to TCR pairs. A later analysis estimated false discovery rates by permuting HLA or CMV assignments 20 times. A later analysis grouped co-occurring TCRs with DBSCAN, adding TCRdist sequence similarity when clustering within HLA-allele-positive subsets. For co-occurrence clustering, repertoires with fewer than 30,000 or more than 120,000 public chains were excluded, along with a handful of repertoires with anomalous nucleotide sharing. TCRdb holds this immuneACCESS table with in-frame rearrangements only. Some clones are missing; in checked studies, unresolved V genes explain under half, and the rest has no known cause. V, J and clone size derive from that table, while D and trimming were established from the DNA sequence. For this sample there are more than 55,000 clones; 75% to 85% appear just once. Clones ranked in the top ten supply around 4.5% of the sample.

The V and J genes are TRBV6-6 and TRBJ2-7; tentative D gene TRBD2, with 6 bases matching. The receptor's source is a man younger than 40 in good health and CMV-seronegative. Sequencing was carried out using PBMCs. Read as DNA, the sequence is TGTGCCAGCAGTCAGCAGGACTATGAGCAGTACTTC. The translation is CASSQQDYEQYF.